The rows below give T cell receptor beta chains drawn from one sample of a study of shared clonotypes between healthy human individuals. The method was immunoSEQ multiplex PCR; TCRdb's version includes in-frame clones alone and lacks a portion of them. The data contain more than 1 million clones, approximately 78% of them singletons. Sequencing was carried out using memory CD4+ T cells from PBMCs. These receptors all come from a man aged 18 to 35 in good health. Some clones in this sample may be carry-over from other donors' samples. Each CDR3 is given without its conserved first and last residue.

j_call v_call cdr3_aa
TRBJ1-1 TRBV7-2 ASSLAANTEAF
TRBJ1-2 TRBV11-2 ASGSIPRTGDGYT
TRBJ1-5 TRBV27 ASRQWTGSNQPQH
TRBJ2-2 TRBV28 ASADETPGELF
TRBJ1-1 TRBV2 ASRTMGMYTEAF
TRBJ2-1 TRBV30 AWSVLGNEQF
TRBJ1-1 TRBV7-3 ASSSQQVNTEAF
TRBJ1-4 TRBV19 ASSFGQANEKLF
TRBJ2-7 TRBV6-5 ASSYSNRGFYEQY
TRBJ1-1 TRBV28 AARDTEAF
TRBJ2-7 TRBV30 AWGVAGAYEQY
TRBJ2-1 TRBV5-4 ASSLGGGGGQREQF
TRBJ2-3 TRBV11-1 ASSWGQGAGDTQY
TRBJ1-2 TRBV5-1 ASSRDRGGGYT
TRBJ2-3 TRBV15 ATQRGRTSTDTQY
TRBJ2-1 TRBV7-2 ASSLVLRNPQF
TRBJ2-5 TRBV5-1 ASTGTSGRASGETQY
TRBJ1-4 TRBV5-1 ASSLRPPNEKLF
TRBJ2-1 TRBV5-8 ASSLGSGLAFGNEQF
TRBJ2-7 TRBV5-6 ASSLGYEQY
TRBJ1-1 TRBV5-1 ASSPEGGPEAF
TRBJ2-1 TRBV9 ASSVDGGAYNEQF
TRBJ2-3 TRBV10-3 AISEGFLVLSSTDTQY
TRBJ2-2 TRBV30 AWSNGPGGPGELF
TRBJ1-2 TRBV5-1 ASSLEGSYGYT
TRBJ2-7 TRBV28 ASSFFGRGGRYEQY
TRBJ2-1 TRBV19 AGPPGLAMYNEQF
TRBJ2-7 TRBV19 ASGDRTYEQY
TRBJ1-3 TRBV5-6 ASSLLGAADFSGNTIY
TRBJ1-3 TRBV20-1 SATPGNTIY
TRBJ2-3 TRBV7-2 ASSSTSVGDTQY
TRBJ2-5 TRBV27 ASSFYGTGGAAGTQY
TRBJ1-2 TRBV7-2 ASSSPGTVPYGYT
TRBJ2-6 TRBV9 ASSERTGSLIGANVLT
TRBJ2-7 TRBV5-1 ASSLLGVGEQY
TRBJ2-5 TRBV4-2 ASSPKVASGSYEAQETQY
TRBJ1-1 TRBV7-8 ASSSKAGTLNTEAF
TRBJ1-2 TRBV9 ASSVEVSGHGYT
TRBJ2-7 TRBV7-9 ASSSIRQGPSSYEQY
TRBJ2-7 TRBV6-1 ASSGGPSSYEQY
TRBJ1-2 TRBV6-1 ASSKLQGLDGYT
TRBJ2-3 TRBV5-1 ASTREGDTQY
TRBJ1-2 TRBV27 ASISPGQGSGYT
TRBJ2-7 TRBV27 ASSRTGATYEQY
TRBJ1-2 TRBV28 ASRELTANYGYT
TRBJ2-1 TRBV19 ASSFRDRGSQDKF
TRBJ1-1 TRBV27 ASSLGGLATEAF
TRBJ2-7 TRBV6-1 ASSVIWQGAESRQY
TRBJ2-7 TRBV7-2 ASSLGLAGYYEQY
TRBJ2-2 TRBV7-8 ASSLSTGPGELF
TRBJ2-7 TRBV6-5 ASSYRVRRGGYEQY
TRBJ2-3 TRBV7-3 ASSKGLADTDTQY